Presented here are 10 T cell receptor beta chains from one specimen sequenced in a study of shared clonotypes between healthy human individuals. Sequencing was performed with immunoSEQ multiplex PCR; in TCRdb, only in-frame clones are kept and a portion is missing. The sample shows some 490,000 clones, approximately 78% of them seen only once. Source material: PBMCs. The receptors originated from a woman aged 40 to 55 in good health. Some clones in this sample may be carry-over from other donors' samples.

This clone was picked up a small number of times. This chain connects TRBV9 to TRBJ2-1; the match to TRBD2 covers 10 bases. CDR1 is SGDLS and CDR2 is YYNGEE in the germline V gene. V shed 0 bases and J 4 bases; nucleotides not matched to a gene: 7. This CDR3 has 17 amino acids. The DNA of the CDR3 is TGTGCCAGCAGCGTAGGCTTTACTAGCGGGAAATACAATGAGCAGTTCTTC. Translated, it gives CASSVGFTSGKYNEQFF. Full variable domain (remainder filled in from reference TRBV9 and TRBJ2-1): DSGVTQTPKHLITATGQRVTLRCSPRSGDLSVYWYQQSLDQGLQFLIQYYNGEERAKGNILERFSAQQFPDLHSELNLSSLELGDSALYFCASSVGFTSGKYNEQFFGPGTRLTVL.

This chain connects TRBV10-3 to TRBJ1-2; possibly TRBD1 for D (6 bases). The CDR3 sequence is 16 residues long. Deletions cut 0 bases from V and 4 bases from J, with 15 bases between. Germline V gene sequence: CDR1 ENHRY, CDR2 SYGVKD. The DNA for the CDR3 is TGTGCCATCAGTGAGTCACCGTGGGGGGGCGGCTATGGCTACACCTTC. Translating gives CAISESPWGGGYGYTF.

The chain recombines TRBV2 with TRBJ2-7, with TRBD2 identical over 10 bases. The CDR3 length is 16 residues. Trimming removed 6 bases from V and 2 bases from J; junction bases left unmatched: 10. Germline V CDR1 and CDR2: SNHLY, FYNNEI. In nucleotides, the CDR3 is TGTGCCAGCAGGGCAATAAGGACTAGCGGCACCTACGAGCAGTACTTC. Its translation is CASRAIRTSGTYEQYF.

A single count supports this clone. The rearrangement links TRBV30 to TRBJ1-2, with a possible D match to TRBD1 (5 bases). Germline-derived CDR1 and CDR2 are GTSNPN and SVGIG (reference sequence). CDR3 length: 14 amino acids. Trimming took off 0 bases at V and 8 bases at J, with 16 bases between the two ends. The CDR3 DNA follows: TGTGCCTGGAGTGTACACCAGGGAAGGGACGGCTACACCTTC. Translated, it gives CAWSVHQGRDGYTF.

The gene calls are TRBV5-4 and TRBJ2-5; D not resolved. The germline gives CDR1 SGHNT, CDR2 YYREEE (reference sequence). The CDR3 covers 14 residues. The V end was cut by 0 bases, the J end by 2 bases, with 8 bases between. CDR3 coding DNA: TGTGCCAGCAGCTTGGCCAGCCCTCAAGAGACCCAGTACTTC. Translation: CASSLASPQETQYF.

A note on this clone: Additional DNA sequences in this sample encode the identical CDR3. V gene TRBV18 combines with J gene TRBJ1-1; a possible D gene is TRBD1 (6 bases). With 2 bases removed from V and 2 bases from J, the gap between germline ends came to 9 bases. Looked up from germline, CDR1 is KGHSH and CDR2 is LQKENI. The CDR3 is 14 amino acids. The CDR3 loop is CASSPRGENTEAFF. CDR3 DNA: TGTGCCAGCTCACCAAGGGGGGAAAACACTGAAGCTTTCTTT.

The genes are TRBV15 and TRBJ2-7; weak D call: TRBD1 (5 bases). The V end lost 4 bases, the J end lost 12 bases, and 19 bases lay between the germline ends. The CDR3 has 13 amino acids. CDR1 is LNHNV, CDR2 YYDKDF, per germline (reference sequence). CDR3 loop: CATSIGQYLGLYF. In nucleotides, the CDR3 is TGTGCCACCAGCATCGGACAATACTTGGGTTTGTACTTC.

On this clone: This may arise from a read error, as a much more abundant clone is one base away. The CDR3 region is CASSEGGFATEAFF. For the CDR3, the DNA is TGTGCCAGCAGTGAGGGGGGGTTCGCCACTGAAGCTTTCTTT. The chain couples TRBV2 to TRBJ1-1; the D gene is possibly TRBD1 (5 bases). Trimming removed 3 bases from V and 4 bases from J, with 12 bases in between. CDR1 SNHLY and CDR2 FYNNEI come from the germline V gene. The CDR3 consists of 14 residues.

The V and J genes are TRBV7-9 and TRBJ2-5; TRBD2 is a possible D gene (5 bases). Germline CDR1 and CDR2: SEHNR and FQNEAQ (reference sequence). Deletions cut 5 bases from V and 5 bases from J, with 15 bases between. The CDR3 length is 14 residues. CDR3: CASSLERAQETQYF. In DNA, the CDR3 is TGTGCCAGCAGCCTTGAGAGGGCACAGGAGACCCAGTACTTC.

V is TRBV28 and J is TRBJ2-7; TRBD1 or TRBD2 may be the D gene (5 bases each). The V end lost 2 bases, the J end lost 3 bases, and 17 bases lay between the germline ends. The CDR3 spans 16 residues. The germline V gene encodes CDR1 MDHEN and CDR2 SYDVKM. The CDR3 loop is CASSLSGRDGGYEQYF. In DNA form, the CDR3 reads TGTGCCAGCAGTTTAAGCGGACGGGACGGCGGCTACGAGCAGTACTTC.